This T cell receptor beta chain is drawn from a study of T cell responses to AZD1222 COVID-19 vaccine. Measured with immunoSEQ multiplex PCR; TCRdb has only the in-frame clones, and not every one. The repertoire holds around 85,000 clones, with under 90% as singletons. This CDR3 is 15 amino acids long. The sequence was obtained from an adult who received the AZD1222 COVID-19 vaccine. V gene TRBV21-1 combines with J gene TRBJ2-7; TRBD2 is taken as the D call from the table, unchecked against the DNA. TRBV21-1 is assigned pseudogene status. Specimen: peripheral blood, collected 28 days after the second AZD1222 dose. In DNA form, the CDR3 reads TGTGCCAGCTACCGGAAACTAGCGGCCTCCTACGAGCAGTACTTC. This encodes CASYRKLAASYEQYF.